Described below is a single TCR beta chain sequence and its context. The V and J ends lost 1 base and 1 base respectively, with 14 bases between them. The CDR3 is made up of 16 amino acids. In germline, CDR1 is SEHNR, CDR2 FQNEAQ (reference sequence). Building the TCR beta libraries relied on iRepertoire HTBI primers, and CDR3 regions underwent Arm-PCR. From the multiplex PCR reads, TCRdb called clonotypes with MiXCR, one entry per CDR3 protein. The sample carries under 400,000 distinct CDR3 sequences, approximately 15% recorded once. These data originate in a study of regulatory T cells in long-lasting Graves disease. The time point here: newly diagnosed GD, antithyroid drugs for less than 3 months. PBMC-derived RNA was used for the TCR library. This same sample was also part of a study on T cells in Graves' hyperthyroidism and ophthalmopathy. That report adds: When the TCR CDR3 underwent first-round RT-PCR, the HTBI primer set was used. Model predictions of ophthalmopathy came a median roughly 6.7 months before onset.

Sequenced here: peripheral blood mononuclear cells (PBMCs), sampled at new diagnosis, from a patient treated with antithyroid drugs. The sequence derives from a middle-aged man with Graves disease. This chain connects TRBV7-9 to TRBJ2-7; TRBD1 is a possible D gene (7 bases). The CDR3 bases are TGTGCCAGCAGCTTAGGGTCAGGGGGGACGTCCTACGAGCAGTACTTC. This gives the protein CASSLGSGGTSYEQYF. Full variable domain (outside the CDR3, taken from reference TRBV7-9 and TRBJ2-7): DTGVSQNPRHKITKRGQNVTFRCDPISEHNRLYWYRQTLGQGPEFLTYFQNEAQLEKSRLLSDRFSAERPKGSFSTLEIQRTEQGDSAMYLCASSLGSGGTSYEQYFGPGTRLTVT.